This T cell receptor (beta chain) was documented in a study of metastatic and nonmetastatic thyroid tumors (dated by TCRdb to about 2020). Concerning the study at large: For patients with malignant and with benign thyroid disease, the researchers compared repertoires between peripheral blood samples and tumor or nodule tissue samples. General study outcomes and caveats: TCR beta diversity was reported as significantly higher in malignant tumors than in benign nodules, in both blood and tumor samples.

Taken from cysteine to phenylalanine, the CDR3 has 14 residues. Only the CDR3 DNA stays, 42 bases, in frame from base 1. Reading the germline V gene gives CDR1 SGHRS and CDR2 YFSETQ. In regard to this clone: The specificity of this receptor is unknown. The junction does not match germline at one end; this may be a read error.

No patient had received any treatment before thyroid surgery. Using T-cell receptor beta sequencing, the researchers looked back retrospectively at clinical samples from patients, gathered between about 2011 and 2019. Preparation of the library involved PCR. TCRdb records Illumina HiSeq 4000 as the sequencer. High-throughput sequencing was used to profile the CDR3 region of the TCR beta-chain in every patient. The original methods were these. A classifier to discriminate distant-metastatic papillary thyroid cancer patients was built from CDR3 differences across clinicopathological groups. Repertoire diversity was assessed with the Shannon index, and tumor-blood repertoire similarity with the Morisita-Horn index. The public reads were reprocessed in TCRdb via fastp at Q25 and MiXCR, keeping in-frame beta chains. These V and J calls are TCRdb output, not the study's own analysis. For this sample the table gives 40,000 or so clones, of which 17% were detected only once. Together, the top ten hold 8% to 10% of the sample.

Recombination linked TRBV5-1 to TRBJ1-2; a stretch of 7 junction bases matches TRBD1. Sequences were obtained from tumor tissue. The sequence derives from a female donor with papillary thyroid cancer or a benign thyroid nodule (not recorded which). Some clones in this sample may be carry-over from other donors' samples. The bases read TGCGCCAGCAGCTTTGCCAACAGGGGTTATGTCTACACCTTC. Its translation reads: CASSFANRGYVYTF.